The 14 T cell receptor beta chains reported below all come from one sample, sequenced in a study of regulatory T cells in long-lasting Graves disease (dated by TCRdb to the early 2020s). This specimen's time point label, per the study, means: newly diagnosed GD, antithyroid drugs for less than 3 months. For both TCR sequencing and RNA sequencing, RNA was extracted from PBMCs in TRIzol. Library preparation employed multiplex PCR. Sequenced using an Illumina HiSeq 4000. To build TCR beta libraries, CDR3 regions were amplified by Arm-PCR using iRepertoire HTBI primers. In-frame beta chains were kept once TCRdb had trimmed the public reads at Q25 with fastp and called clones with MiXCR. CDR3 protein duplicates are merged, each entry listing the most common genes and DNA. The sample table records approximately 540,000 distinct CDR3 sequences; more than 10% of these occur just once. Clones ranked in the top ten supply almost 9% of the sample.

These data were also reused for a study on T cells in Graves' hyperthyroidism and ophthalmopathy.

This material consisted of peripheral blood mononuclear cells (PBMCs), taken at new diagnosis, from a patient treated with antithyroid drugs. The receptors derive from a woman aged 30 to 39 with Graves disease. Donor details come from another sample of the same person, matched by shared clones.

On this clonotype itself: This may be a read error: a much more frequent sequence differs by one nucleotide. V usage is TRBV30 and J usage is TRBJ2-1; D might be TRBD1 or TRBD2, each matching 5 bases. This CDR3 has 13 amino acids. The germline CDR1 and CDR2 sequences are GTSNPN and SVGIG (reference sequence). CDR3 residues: CTWSVTRGREQFF. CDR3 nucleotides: TGTACCTGGAGTGTAACCCGGGGCCGAGAGCAGTTCTTC.

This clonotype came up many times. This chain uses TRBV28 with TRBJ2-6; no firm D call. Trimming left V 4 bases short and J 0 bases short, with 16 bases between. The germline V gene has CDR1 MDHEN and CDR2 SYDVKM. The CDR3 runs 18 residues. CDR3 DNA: TGTGCCAGCAGTTATGGAGAGCACCGTTACTCTGGGGCCAACGTCCTGACTTTC. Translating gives CASSYGEHRYSGANVLTF.

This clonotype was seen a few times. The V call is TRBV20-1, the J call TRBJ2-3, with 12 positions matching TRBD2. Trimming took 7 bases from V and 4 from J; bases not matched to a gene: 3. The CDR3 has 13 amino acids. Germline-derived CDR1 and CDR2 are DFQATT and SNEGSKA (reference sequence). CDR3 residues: CSVTSGSSDTQYF. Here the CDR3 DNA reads TGCAGTGTGACTAGCGGGAGCTCAGATACGCAGTATTTT.

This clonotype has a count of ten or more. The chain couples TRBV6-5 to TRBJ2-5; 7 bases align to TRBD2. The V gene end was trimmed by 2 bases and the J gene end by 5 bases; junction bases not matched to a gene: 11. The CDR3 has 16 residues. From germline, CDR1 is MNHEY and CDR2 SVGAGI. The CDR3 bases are TGTGCCAGCAGTTACGGGGCGGGAGTAGCGGGTGAGACCCAGTACTTC. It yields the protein CASSYGAGVAGETQYF.

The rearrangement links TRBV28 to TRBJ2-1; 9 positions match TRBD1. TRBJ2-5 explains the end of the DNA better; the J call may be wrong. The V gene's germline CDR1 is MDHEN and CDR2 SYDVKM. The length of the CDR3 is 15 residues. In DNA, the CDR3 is TGTGCCAGCGGTCCCGGGACAGGGATTGGAGAGACCCAGTACTTC. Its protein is CASGPGTGIGETQYF.

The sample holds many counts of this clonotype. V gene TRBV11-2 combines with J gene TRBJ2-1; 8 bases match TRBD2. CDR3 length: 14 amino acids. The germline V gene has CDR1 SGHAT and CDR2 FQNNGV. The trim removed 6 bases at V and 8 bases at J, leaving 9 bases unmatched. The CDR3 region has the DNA TGTGCCAGCAGTACGGAGAGCGGGAGATATGAGCAGTTCTTC. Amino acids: CASSTESGRYEQFF.

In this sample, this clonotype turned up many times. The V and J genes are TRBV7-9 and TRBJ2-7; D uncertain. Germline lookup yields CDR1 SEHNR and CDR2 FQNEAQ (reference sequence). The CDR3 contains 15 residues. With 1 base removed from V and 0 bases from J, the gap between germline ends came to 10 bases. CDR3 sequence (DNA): TGTGCCAGCAGCTTAGGGGCAGCACACTCCTACGAGCAGTACTTC. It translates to CASSLGAAHSYEQYF.

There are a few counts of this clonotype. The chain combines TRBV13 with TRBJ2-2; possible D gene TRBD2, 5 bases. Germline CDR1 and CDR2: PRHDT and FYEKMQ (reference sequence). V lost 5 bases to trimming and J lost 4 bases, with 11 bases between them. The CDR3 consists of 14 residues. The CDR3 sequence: CASSTPGGTGELFF. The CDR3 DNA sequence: TGTGCCAGCAGCACCCCCGGAGGCACCGGGGAGCTGTTTTTT.

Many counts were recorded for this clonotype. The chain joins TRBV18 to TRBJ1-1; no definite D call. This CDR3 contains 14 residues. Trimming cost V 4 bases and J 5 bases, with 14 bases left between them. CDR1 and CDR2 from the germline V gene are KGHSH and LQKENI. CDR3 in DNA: TGTGCCAGCTCACAAGCAGTAGAGGAGACTGAAGCTTTCTTT. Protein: CASSQAVEETEAFF. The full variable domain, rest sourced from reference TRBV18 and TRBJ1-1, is NAGVMQNPRHLVRRRGQEARLRCSPMKGHSHVYWYRQLPEEGLKFMVYLQKENIIDESGMPKERFSAEFPKEGPSILRIQQVVRGDSAAYFCASSQAVEETEAFFGQGTRLTVV.

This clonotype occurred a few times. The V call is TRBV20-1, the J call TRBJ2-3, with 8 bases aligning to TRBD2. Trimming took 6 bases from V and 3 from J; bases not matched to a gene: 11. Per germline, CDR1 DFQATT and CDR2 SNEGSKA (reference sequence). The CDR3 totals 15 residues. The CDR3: CSALPPAGETDTQYF. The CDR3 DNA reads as TGCAGTGCACTTCCCCCAGCGGGAGAGACAGATACGCAGTATTTT.

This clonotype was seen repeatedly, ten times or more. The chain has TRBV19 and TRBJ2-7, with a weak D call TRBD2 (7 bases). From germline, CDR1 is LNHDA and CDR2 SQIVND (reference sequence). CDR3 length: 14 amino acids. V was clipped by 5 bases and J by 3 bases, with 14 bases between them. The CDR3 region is CASSRGQRDYEQYF. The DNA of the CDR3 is TGTGCCAGTAGTCGGGGGCAGCGGGACTACGAGCAGTACTTC.

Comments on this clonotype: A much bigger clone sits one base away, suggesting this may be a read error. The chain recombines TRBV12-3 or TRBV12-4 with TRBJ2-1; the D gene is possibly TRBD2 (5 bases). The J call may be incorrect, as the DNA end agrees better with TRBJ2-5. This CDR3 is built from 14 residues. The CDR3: CASSLGRAREAQYF. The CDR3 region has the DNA TGTGCCAGCAGTTTAGGGCGGGCCCGAGAGGCCCAGTACTTC.

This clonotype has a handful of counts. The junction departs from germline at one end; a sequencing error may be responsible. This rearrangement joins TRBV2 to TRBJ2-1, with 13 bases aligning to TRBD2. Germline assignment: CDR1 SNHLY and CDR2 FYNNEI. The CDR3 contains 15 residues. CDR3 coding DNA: TGTGCCAGCAGTGACGCCGGGACTAGCGGGGCACGGCAGTCCTTC. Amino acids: CASSDAGTSGARQSF.

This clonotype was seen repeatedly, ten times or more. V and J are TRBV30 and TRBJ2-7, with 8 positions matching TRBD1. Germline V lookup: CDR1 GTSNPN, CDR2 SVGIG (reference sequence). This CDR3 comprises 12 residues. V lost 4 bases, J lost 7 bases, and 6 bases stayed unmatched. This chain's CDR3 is CAWTRQGWEQYF. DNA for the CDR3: TGTGCCTGGACTCGACAGGGGTGGGAGCAGTACTTC.